Following are 30 T cell receptor beta chains from one sample sequenced in a study of PD-L1 blockade in urothelial cancer. The repertoire was sequenced with immunoSEQ multiplex PCR; TCRdb's copy has only in-frame clones and lacks some. The sample has about 53,000 clones, around 88% seen once; the top ten hold over 12%. As for time point: pretreatment peripheral blood. This specimen was PBMCs, taken around atezolizumab (anti-PD-L1) treatment. The receptor source for this set is a woman aged 60-75 years with urothelial cancer.

The chain links TRBV4-3 to TRBJ1-1, with a weak D call TRBD1 (5 bases). Germline lookup yields CDR1 LGHNA and CDR2 YSLEER. CDR3 size: 15 residues. Between the trimmed V and J ends, which lost 4 bases and 1 base, there was a span of 13 bases. The CDR3 protein is CASSLQPQGNTEAFF. CDR3 bases: TGCGCCAGCAGCCTCCAGCCCCAGGGGAACACTGAAGCTTTCTTT.

This chain connects TRBV5-1 to TRBJ1-1; possible D gene TRBD1, 6 bases. CDR1 SGHRS and CDR2 YFSETQ come from the germline V gene. V was pared by 0 bases and J by 3 bases, with 6 bases between. The CDR3 covers 13 residues. In DNA, the CDR3 is TGCGCCAGCAGCTTGGACAGGGACACTGAAGCTTTCTTT. This sequence encodes CASSLDRDTEAFF.

This clone was detected only once. The chain couples TRBV5-4 to TRBJ1-1, with D perhaps matching TRBD1 (5 bases). V lost 5 bases and J 4 bases, leaving 21 bases between the germline ends. Germline V CDR1 and CDR2: SGHNT, YYREEE (reference sequence). The CDR3 has 16 residues. CDR3 region: CASRLPGADPSTEAFF. The CDR3 DNA reads TGTGCCAGCAGACTCCCTGGGGCGGACCCGAGCACTGAAGCTTTCTTT.

This chain connects TRBV9 to TRBJ2-7; D is uncertain. This CDR3 region has 13 residues. The ends were cut back, 3 bases at V and 0 bases at J, with 7 bases in the middle. The germline V gene has CDR1 SGDLS and CDR2 YYNGEE. This chain's CDR3 is CASSATSSYEQYF. The CDR3 DNA reads as TGTGCCAGCAGCGCCACAAGCTCCTACGAGCAGTACTTC. Full variable domain (outside the CDR3, taken from reference TRBV9 and TRBJ2-7): DSGVTQTPKHLITATGQRVTLRCSPRSGDLSVYWYQQSLDQGLQFLIQYYNGEERAKGNILERFSAQQFPDLHSELNLSSLELGDSALYFCASSATSSYEQYFGPGTRLTVT.

The chain recombines TRBV10-3 with TRBJ2-1, with D perhaps matching TRBD2 (5 bases). CDR3 length equals 12 residues. Between the trimmed V and J ends, which lost 1 base and 10 bases, there was a span of 8 bases. Looked up from germline, CDR1 is ENHRY and CDR2 is SYGVKD. CDR3 in amino acids: CAISEWGVEQFF. The CDR3 coding sequence is TGTGCCATCAGTGAGTGGGGAGTAGAGCAGTTCTTC.

The count of this clone is one. The chain couples TRBV10-3 to TRBJ2-1; D is perhaps TRBD2 (7 bases). The germline gives CDR1 ENHRY, CDR2 SYGVKD. V lost 7 bases and J 7 bases, leaving 17 bases between the germline ends. The CDR3 is 14 residues long. DNA of the CDR3: TGTGCCATCACTCGGGGGGCATTGGATAATGAGCAGTTCTTC. This sequence encodes CAITRGALDNEQFF.

The chain combines TRBV5-6 with TRBJ1-5; no firm D call. The CDR3 covers 14 residues. CDR1 and CDR2 (germline): SGHDT, YYEEEE. V lost 4 bases and J 5 bases, leaving 13 bases between the germline ends. This chain's CDR3 is CASSGPRRDQPQHF. CDR3 sequence (DNA): TGTGCCAGCAGCGGGCCGAGGAGGGATCAGCCCCAGCATTTT.

The V gene is TRBV11-3, the J gene TRBJ2-2; TRBD2 matches at 8 bases. CDR1 is SGHNT and CDR2 is YENEEA in the germline V gene. CDR3 length: 16 amino acids. Trimming cost V 2 bases and J 4 bases; bases outside gene matches: 6. The CDR3 is CASSLYPTSGTGELFF. The CDR3 nucleotides read TGTGCCAGCAGCTTATATCCTACTAGCGGCACCGGGGAGCTGTTTTTT.

This chain connects TRBV5-1 to TRBJ1-5, with TRBD1 identical over 7 bases. J gave up 4 bases and V 4 bases, and 8 bases lay outside the gene matches. The CDR3 runs 15 residues. Germline-derived CDR1 and CDR2 are SGHRS and YFSETQ. In DNA, the CDR3 is TGCGCCAGCAGCGTCGGGACAGTCGCTAATCAGCCCCAGCATTTT. Its translation is CASSVGTVANQPQHF.

This clone was seen only once. The chain is built from TRBV14 and TRBJ1-3, with D unresolved. V was cut by 1 base and J by 0 bases, with 16 bases left in between. This CDR3 has 18 residues. Per the germline V gene, CDR1 is SGHDN and CDR2 is FVKESK. In nucleotides, the CDR3 is TGTGCCAGCAGCCAAGCAATCTCGAGCGGCTACTCTGGAAACACCATATATTTT. It specifies CASSQAISSGYSGNTIYF.

The chain uses TRBV15 and TRBJ2-1, with D unclear. The CDR3 contains 13 residues. Trimming took off 1 base at V and 7 bases at J, with 8 bases between the two ends. Germline V gives CDR1 LNHNV, CDR2 YYDKDF (reference sequence). In DNA, the CDR3 is TGTGCCACCAGCAGAGTGGGCAGAAATGAGCAGTTCTTC. Its translation is CATSRVGRNEQFF.

The chain combines TRBV12-5 with TRBJ1-5; D uncertain. V was trimmed by 3 bases and J by 0 bases, leaving 12 bases between them. The germline V gene encodes CDR1 LGHNT and CDR2 FRNRAP. The CDR3 length is 16 residues. The CDR3 loop reads CASGFRVSYSNQPQHF. As DNA, the CDR3 is TGTGCTAGTGGTTTCCGGGTCAGCTATAGCAATCAGCCCCAGCATTTT. Looking up the rest from reference TRBV12-5 and TRBJ1-5 gives the full variable domain: DARVTQTPRHKVTEMGQEVTMRCQPILGHNTVFWYRQTMMQGLELLAYFRNRAPLDDSGMPKDRFSAEMPDATLATLKIQPSEPRDSAVYFCASGFRVSYSNQPQHFGDGTRLSIL.

Here the CDR3 DNA reads TGTGCCAGCAGCTATGGACAGGGGTACAATGAGCAGTTCTTC. Translating gives CASSYGQGYNEQFF. The rearrangement links TRBV5-6 to TRBJ2-1; 9 bases agree with TRBD1. This CDR3 has 14 residues. Per germline, CDR1 SGHDT and CDR2 YYEEEE. The ends lost 3 bases at V and 4 bases at J; junction bases unmatched: 2.

V is TRBV7-9 and J is TRBJ1-1; no firm D call. Germline assignment: CDR1 SEHNR and CDR2 FQNEAQ (reference sequence). V shed 3 bases and J shed 1 base, with 6 bases lying between them. This CDR3 spans 13 amino acids. CDR3 in DNA: TGTGCCAGCAGCTTCCGTCGGAACACTGAAGCTTTCTTT. Its translation: CASSFRRNTEAFF.

J is TRBJ2-3 and V is TRBV27, with D perhaps TRBD2 (5 bases). The V and J ends lost 6 bases and 1 base respectively, with 11 bases between them. Germline assignment: CDR1 MNHEY and CDR2 SMNVEV (reference sequence). The CDR3 is 14 residues long. CDR3 nucleotide sequence: TGTGCCAGCAGAGGCCCGGAGGGCACAGATACGCAGTATTTT. It specifies CASRGPEGTDTQYF.

This clone is a singleton in its sample. This chain connects TRBV18 to TRBJ2-7, with 7 positions matching TRBD1. Looked up from germline, CDR1 is KGHSH and CDR2 is LQKENI. The trim removed 6 bases at V and 4 bases at J, leaving 12 bases unmatched. The CDR3 length is 15 residues. CDR3 bases: TGTGCCAGCTCCCCTAACCAAGGGGGCGGGTACGAGCAGTACTTC. Translation: CASSPNQGGGYEQYF.

The chain combines TRBV9 with TRBJ2-3; 7 bases map to TRBD2. CDR3 length: 17 residues. The germline CDR1 and CDR2 sequences are SGDLS and YYNGEE. With V trimmed by 0 bases and J by 4 bases, 11 bases remained unmatched. The DNA of the CDR3 is TGTGCCAGCAGCGTAGCACCCTCTCTGGCGGGGGCAGATACGCAGTATTTT. Its protein product is CASSVAPSLAGADTQYF.

This chain joins TRBV10-3 and TRBJ1-1; possibly TRBD1 for D (5 bases). The germline V gene encodes CDR1 ENHRY and CDR2 SYGVKD. The CDR3 contains 15 residues. Trimming removed 3 bases from V and 2 bases from J, with 13 bases in between. The CDR3 nucleotides are TGTGCCATCAGTGACTCGGGGGGGGGAAACACTGAAGCTTTCTTT. This encodes CAISDSGGGNTEAFF.

The chain joins TRBV5-5 to TRBJ2-6; D is undetermined. V dropped 0 bases and J dropped 0 bases, with 10 bases sitting between them. The CDR3 is made up of 17 amino acids. The germline V gene has CDR1 SGHKS and CDR2 YYEKEE (reference sequence). CDR3 protein: CASSLVAGSSGANVLTF. The CDR3 DNA is TGTGCCAGCAGCTTGGTAGCTGGAAGCTCTGGGGCCAACGTCCTGACTTTC.

The table lists this clone with a count of one. The chain employs TRBV5-1 and TRBJ2-2; 10 positions match TRBD2. CDR1 SGHRS and CDR2 YFSETQ come from the germline V gene. V gave up 2 bases and J gave up 4 bases; unmatched junction bases: 8. The length of the CDR3 is 17 residues. CDR3 amino acids: CASSLSLAGAATGELFF. CDR3 in DNA: TGCGCCAGCAGCTTAAGTCTAGCGGGGGCCGCCACCGGGGAGCTGTTTTTT.

V is TRBV7-2 and J is TRBJ2-7; 7 bases align to TRBD1. The CDR3 runs 14 residues. The germline CDR1 and CDR2 sequences are SGHTA and FQGNSA. With 6 bases clipped from V and 5 bases from J, the junction kept 10 bases outside the gene matches. The DNA of the CDR3 is TGTGCCAGCAGATACGGACAGGTGAGGAACGAGCAGTACTTC. Protein sequence: CASRYGQVRNEQYF.

The chain recombines TRBV2 with TRBJ2-6; TRBD1 might be the D (6 bases). The V gene lost 6 bases and the J gene lost 2 bases, with 11 bases spanning the gap. The CDR3 has 15 amino acids. Germline CDR1 is SNHLY and CDR2 is FYNNEI. The CDR3: CASRQGSPGANVLTF. The CDR3 nucleotides read TGTGCCAGCAGACAGGGATCTCCTGGGGCCAACGTCCTGACTTTC. The full variable domain, completed using reference TRBV2 and TRBJ2-6, is EPEVTQTPSHQVTQMGQEVILRCVPISNHLYFYWYRQILGQKVEFLVSFYNNEISEKSEIFDDQFSVERPDGSNFTLKIRSTKLEDSAMYFCASRQGSPGANVLTFGAGSRLTVL.

On this clone itself: At one end, the junction sequence differs from germline, possibly due to a read error. CDR3 DNA sequence: TGCGCCAGCAGTTTGGGGAGCTCTGGAAACACCATATATTTT. Translated: CASSLGSSGNTIYF. The V call is TRBV5-1, the J call TRBJ1-3; unclear D gene. Germline V gene sequence: CDR1 SGHRS, CDR2 YFSETQ. This CDR3 contains 14 residues.

This chain joins TRBV4-3 and TRBJ2-5; tentatively, D is TRBD2 (5 bases). CDR1 is LGHNA and CDR2 is YSLEER in the germline V gene. This CDR3 has 16 residues. Deletions cut 1 base from V and 5 bases from J, with 17 bases between. The CDR3 bases are TGCGCCAGCAGCCAAGGGGAAGGCTCCCCGGGGGAGACCCAGTACTTC. Amino acid sequence: CASSQGEGSPGETQYF.

The chain uses TRBV6-6 and TRBJ2-2; the D is unclear. Trimming stripped 0 bases from V and 4 bases from J, with 6 bases between. From germline, CDR1 is MNHNY and CDR2 SVGAGI (reference sequence). The CDR3 sequence is 14 residues long. The CDR3 coding sequence is TGTGCCAGCAGTTACTCGGAGAGCACCGGGGAGCTGTTTTTT. Its translation: CASSYSESTGELFF.

The chain employs TRBV7-2 and TRBJ2-7, with D possibly matching TRBD1 (5 bases). The length of the CDR3 is 13 residues. CDR1 and CDR2 from the germline V gene are SGHTA and FQGNSA. Trimming removed 1 base from V and 6 bases from J, with 10 bases in between. The CDR3: CASSLDKGVEQYF. In nucleotides, the CDR3 is TGTGCCAGCAGCTTAGATAAAGGGGTCGAGCAGTACTTC.

This clone was counted only a few times. The rearrangement joins TRBV6-4 to TRBJ1-5; D is ambiguous. Germline CDR1 and CDR2: MRHNA and SNTAGT. The CDR3 covers 13 residues. Trimming cost V 9 bases and J 5 bases, with 14 bases left between them. CDR3 coding DNA: TGTGCCAGGCCTCGGGAACTTCATCAGCCCCAGCATTTT. It encodes CARPRELHQPQHF.

This clone is a singleton in its sample. V is TRBV9 and J is TRBJ2-1, with TRBD2 identical over 10 bases. Germline trimming cut 2 bases from V and 4 bases from J; bases unmatched to any gene: 3. CDR3 size: 15 residues. CDR1 SGDLS and CDR2 YYNGEE come from the germline V gene. CDR3 amino acids: CASSVGLADYNEQFF. The CDR3 DNA reads as TGTGCCAGCAGCGTCGGACTAGCGGATTACAATGAGCAGTTCTTC.

The chain recombines TRBV28 with TRBJ2-7, with D maybe TRBD2 (5 bases). In germline, CDR1 is MDHEN, CDR2 SYDVKM. The germline V and J ends were trimmed by 5 bases and 2 bases, with 13 bases remaining between them. This CDR3 is built from 14 residues. The CDR3 reads CASSPSGSTYEQYF. The CDR3 bases are TGTGCCAGCAGTCCAAGCGGAAGTACCTACGAGCAGTACTTC.

The gene calls are TRBV28 and TRBJ2-3; D remains ambiguous. The V gene lost 5 bases and the J gene lost 6 bases, with 12 bases spanning the gap. The CDR3 consists of 13 residues. CDR1 is MDHEN and CDR2 is SYDVKM in the germline V gene. CDR3 protein: CASSPLGVDTQYF. The CDR3 DNA follows: TGTGCCAGCAGTCCCCTCGGAGTGGATACGCAGTATTTT.